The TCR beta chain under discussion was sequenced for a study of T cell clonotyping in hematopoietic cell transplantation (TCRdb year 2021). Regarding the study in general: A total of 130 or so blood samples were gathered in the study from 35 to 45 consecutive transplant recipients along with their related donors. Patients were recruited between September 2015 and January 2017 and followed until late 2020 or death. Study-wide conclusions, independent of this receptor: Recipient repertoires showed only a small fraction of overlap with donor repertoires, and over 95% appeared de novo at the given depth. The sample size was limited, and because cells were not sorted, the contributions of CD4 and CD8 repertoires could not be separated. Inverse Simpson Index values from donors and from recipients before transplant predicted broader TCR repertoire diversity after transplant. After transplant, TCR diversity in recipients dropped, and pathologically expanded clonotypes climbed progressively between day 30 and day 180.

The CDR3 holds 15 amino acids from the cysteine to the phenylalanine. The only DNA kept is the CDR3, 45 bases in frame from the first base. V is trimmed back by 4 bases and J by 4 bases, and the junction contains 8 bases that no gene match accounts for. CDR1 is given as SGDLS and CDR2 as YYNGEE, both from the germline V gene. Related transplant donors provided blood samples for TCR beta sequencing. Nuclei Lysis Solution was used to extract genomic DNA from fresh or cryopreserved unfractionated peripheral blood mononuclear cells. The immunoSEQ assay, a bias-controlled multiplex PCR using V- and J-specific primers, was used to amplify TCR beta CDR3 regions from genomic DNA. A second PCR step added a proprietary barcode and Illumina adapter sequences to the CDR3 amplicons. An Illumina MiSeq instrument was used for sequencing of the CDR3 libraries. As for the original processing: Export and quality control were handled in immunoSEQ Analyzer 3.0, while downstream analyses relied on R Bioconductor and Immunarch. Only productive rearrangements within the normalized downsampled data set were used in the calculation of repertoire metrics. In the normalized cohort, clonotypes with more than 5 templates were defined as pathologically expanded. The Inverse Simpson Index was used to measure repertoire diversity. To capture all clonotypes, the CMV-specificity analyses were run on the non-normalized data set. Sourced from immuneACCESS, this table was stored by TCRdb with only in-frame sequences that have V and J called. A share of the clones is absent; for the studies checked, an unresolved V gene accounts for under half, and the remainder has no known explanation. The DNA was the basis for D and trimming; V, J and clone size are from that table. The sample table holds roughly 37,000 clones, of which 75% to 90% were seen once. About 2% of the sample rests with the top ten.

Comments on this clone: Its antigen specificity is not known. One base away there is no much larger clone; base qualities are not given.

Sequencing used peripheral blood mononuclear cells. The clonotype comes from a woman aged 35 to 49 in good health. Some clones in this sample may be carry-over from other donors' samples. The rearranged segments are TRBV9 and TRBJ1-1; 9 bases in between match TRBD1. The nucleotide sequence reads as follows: TGTGCCAGCAGCCCGTTACAGGGGGCGCGCACTGAAGCTTTCTTT. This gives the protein CASSPLQGARTEAFF.